A selection of T cell receptor beta chains follows, all from one sample in a study of blood T cell repertoires in COVID-19. Assay: immunoSEQ multiplex PCR; the TCRdb copy retains only in-frame clones and omits some. This table has 160,000 or so clones, approximately 91% appearing once. The sample taken for sequencing was peripheral blood. The receptors shown here come from a man aged 18 to 35 with acute or convalescent COVID-19. Both conserved end residues are part of each CDR3. Fields, in order: V gene, clone size, D gene, J gene, CDR3 DNA, CDR3 protein. D genes are given only for firm matches. Clone size is shown for a subset of rows, as once, few, many or a class of expanded clone.

TRBV24-1	-	TRBD2	TRBJ2-1	TGTGCCACCACGGGGGGGACCTACAATGAGCAGTTCTTC	CATTGGTYNEQFF
TRBV11-2	-	-	TRBJ1-4	TGTGCCAGCAGCTTCCTTCCGGGGGTTGGGGCAACTAATGAAAAACTGTTTTTT	CASSFLPGVGATNEKLFF
TRBV11-2	-	TRBD1	TRBJ2-7	TGTGCCAGCAGCCCGGGACAGTTAGCCTACGAGCAGTACTTC	CASSPGQLAYEQYF
TRBV6-6	-	TRBD1	TRBJ1-1	TGTGCCAGCAGTTACAAGGGGGCAGAGAACACTGAAGCTTTCTTT	CASSYKGAENTEAFF
TRBV5-1	-	TRBD1	TRBJ1-4	TGCGCCAGCCGACAGGGATTAAAGGGGACAACTAATGAAAAACTGTTTTTT	CASRQGLKGTTNEKLFF
TRBV5-1	-	TRBD1	TRBJ2-7	TGCGCCAGTTGGGATTCGGGACAGTCGTACGAGCAGTACTTC	CASWDSGQSYEQYF
TRBV18	-	TRBD1	TRBJ1-2	TGTGCCAGCTCACTTTCCCCTCCCCCAGGGGGCAACTATGGCTACACCTTC	CASSLSPPPGGNYGYTF
TRBV4-2	-	TRBD1	TRBJ2-1	TGTGCCAGCAGCCAAGGAACCGGGACAGGGTTGTACAATGAGCAGTTCTTC	CASSQGTGTGLYNEQFF
TRBV19	-	-	TRBJ1-3	TGTGCCAGTAGTCCGACAGACCTCTCTGGAAACACCATATATTTT	CASSPTDLSGNTIYF
TRBV19	-	-	TRBJ1-5	TGTGCCAGTAGTATTGGGCCCCCTATGGGTAGCAATCAGCCCCAGCATTTT	CASSIGPPMGSNQPQHF
TRBV3-1/TRBV3-2	-	TRBD2	TRBJ2-3	TGTGCCAGCAGCCTGGGACTAGCGGGGACGGGAGATACGCAGTATTTT	CASSLGLAGTGDTQYF
TRBV19	-	-	TRBJ1-1	TGTGCCAGTAGCCGAGACGACAGGCCCACTGAAGCTTTCTTT	CASSRDDRPTEAFF
TRBV25-1	-	TRBD1	TRBJ1-2	TGTGCCAGCAGTGCAGACAGGGGCATTAATGGCTACACCTTC	CASSADRGINGYTF
TRBV6-1	-	-	TRBJ1-5	TGTGCCAGCAGTGAAGTACTGCATAGCAATCAGCCCCAGCATTTT	CASSEVLHSNQPQHF
TRBV11-2	-	-	TRBJ2-5	TGTGCCAGCAGCTTATATCAGGGCCAAGAGACCCAGTACTTC	CASSLYQGQETQYF
TRBV14	-	TRBD1	TRBJ2-7	TGTGCCAGCAGCCAAGTGCAGGGGGCAGGTGACTCCTACGAGCAGTACTTC	CASSQVQGAGDSYEQYF
TRBV10-2	-	TRBD1	TRBJ1-1	TGCGCCAGCAGTGGGCCGGGACAGGGGGCTTCTCGGACTGAAGCTTTCTTT	CASSGPGQGASRTEAFF
TRBV29-1	once	-	TRBJ1-2	TGCAGCGTTGATAACAGGTCTGGCTACACCTTC	CSVDNRSGYTF
TRBV6-6	once	-	TRBJ1-5	TGTGCCAGCAAAACAGGGTATAATCAGCCCCAGCATTTT	CASKTGYNQPQHF
TRBV5-1	-	TRBD2	TRBJ2-5	TGCGCCAGCAGCTCGGCTGCTAGCGGGAGGGAGACCCAGTACTTC	CASSSAASGRETQYF
TRBV19	-	TRBD1	TRBJ2-2	TGTGCCAGTAGTTTGTCGACAGGGGTTGCCGGGGAGCTGTTTTTT	CASSLSTGVAGELFF
TRBV12-3/TRBV12-4	once	TRBD1	TRBJ1-5	TGTGCCAGCAGTTCGACAGGGGGACAGCCCCAGCATTTT	CASSSTGGQPQHF
TRBV6-6	-	TRBD2	TRBJ2-1	TGTGCCAGCAGTTCCGACGGACTAGGGTATGAGCAGTTCTTC	CASSSDGLGYEQFF